This T cell receptor (beta chain) was captured by sequencing in a study of T cell changes during pregnancy in multiple sclerosis. Clones were read by immunoSEQ multiplex PCR, and TCRdb kept only the in-frame ones, dropping some. This table has about 32,000 clones, nearly 90% appearing once. Germline assignment: CDR1 LNHNV and CDR2 YYDKDF (reference sequence). Trimming removed 0 bases at V and 2 bases at J, with 8 bases between. The CDR3 sequence is 15 residues long. This TCR derives from a female donor with multiple sclerosis, enrolled in a pregnancy study. V and J are TRBV15 and TRBJ1-3; a weak D match, TRBD1 (5 bases). Sequencing was performed on CD8+ T cells from peripheral blood mononuclear cells, taken in the third trimester of pregnancy. The CDR3 reads CATSRDRGTGNTIYF. The CDR3 coding sequence is TGTGCCACCAGCAGAGATCGGGGGACTGGAAACACCATATATTTT. Drawing the rest from reference TRBV15 and TRBJ1-3, the complete variable domain is DAMVIQNPRYQVTQFGKPVTLSCSQTLNHNVMYWYQQKSSQAPKLLFHYYDKDFNNEADTPDNFQSRRPNTSFCFLDIRSPGLGDTAMYLCATSRDRGTGNTIYFGEGSWLTVV.